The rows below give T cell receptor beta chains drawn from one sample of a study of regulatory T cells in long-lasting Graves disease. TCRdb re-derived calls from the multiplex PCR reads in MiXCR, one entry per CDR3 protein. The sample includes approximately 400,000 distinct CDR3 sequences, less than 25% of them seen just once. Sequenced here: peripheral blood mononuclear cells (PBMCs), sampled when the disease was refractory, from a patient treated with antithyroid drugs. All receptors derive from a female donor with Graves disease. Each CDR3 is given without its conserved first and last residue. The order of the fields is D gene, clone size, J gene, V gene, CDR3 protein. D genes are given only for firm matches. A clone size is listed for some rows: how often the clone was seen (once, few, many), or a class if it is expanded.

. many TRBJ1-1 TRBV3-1 ASSPARVTEAF
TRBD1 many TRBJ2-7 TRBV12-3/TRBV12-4 ASSLGTVPSYEQY
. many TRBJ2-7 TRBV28 ASRPLGIGYEQY
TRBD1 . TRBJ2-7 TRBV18 ASSPKDRGGVEQY
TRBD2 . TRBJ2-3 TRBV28 ASRWTSGILNTQY
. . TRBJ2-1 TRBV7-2 ASSLGPMWEAF
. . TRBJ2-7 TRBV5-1 ASSFEGPYEQY
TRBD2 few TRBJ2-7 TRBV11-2 ASSLGGLAGGPRERY
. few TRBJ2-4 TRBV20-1 SANPGSLAKNIQY
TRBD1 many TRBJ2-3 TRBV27 ASSPSTGVGTDTQY
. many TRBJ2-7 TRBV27 ASSLHRGGEQY
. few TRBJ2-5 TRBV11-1 ASSPDTRAKY
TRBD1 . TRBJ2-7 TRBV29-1 SVAFLQGNEQY
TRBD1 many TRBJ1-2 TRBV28 ASRGQGADYGYT
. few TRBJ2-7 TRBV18 ASSPSTGLGEQY
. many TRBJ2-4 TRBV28 ASSIEGAKNIQY
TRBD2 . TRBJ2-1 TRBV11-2 ASSSTSGAYNEQF
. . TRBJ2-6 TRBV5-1 ASSGTAGASGANVLT
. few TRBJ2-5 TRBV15 ATSRDQGETQY
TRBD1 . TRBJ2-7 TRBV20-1 SATAQGDEQY
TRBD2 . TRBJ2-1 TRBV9 ASSATAGGGNEQF
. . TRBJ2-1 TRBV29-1 SVGGVQF
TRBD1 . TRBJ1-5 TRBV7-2 ASSQRRRGDREYSNQPQH